This TCR beta chain is drawn from a study of blood T cell repertoires in COVID-19. The wider study: Specimens from acute and convalescent COVID-19 originated in the United States, Italy and Spain.

Germline CDR1 and CDR2: MNHEY and SVGAGI. V was trimmed by 8 bases and J by 4 bases, leaving 15 bases between them. The CDR3 totals 14 residues. Original processing notes: By means of reference gene primer amplification, nucleated cell counts were estimated. Here immunoSEQ multiplex PCR was the method, and the copy in TCRdb shows in-frame clones only, minus some. Clone size and the V and J calls come from that table; the DNA yielded D and trimming. The sample lists 95,000 to 150,000 clones, roughly 88% occurring once. This receptor was identified in a woman aged 50 to 65 with active or convalescent COVID-19. Sample: peripheral blood. This rearrangement joins TRBV6-5 to TRBJ1-5; D unresolved. The CDR3 nucleotides are TGTGCCAGCGAGGTCGGGGTAGGGAATCAGCCCCAGCATTTT. The encoded protein is CASEVGVGNQPQHF.